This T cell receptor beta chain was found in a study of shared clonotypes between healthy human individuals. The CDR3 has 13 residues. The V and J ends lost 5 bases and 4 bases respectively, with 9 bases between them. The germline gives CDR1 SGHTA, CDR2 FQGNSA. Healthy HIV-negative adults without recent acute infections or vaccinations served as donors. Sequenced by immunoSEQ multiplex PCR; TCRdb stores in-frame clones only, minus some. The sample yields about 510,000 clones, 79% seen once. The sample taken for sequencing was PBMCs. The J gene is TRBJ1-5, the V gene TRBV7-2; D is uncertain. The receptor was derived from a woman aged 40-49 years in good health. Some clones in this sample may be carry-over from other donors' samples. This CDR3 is CASSQRGNQPQHF. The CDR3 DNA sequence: TGTGCCAGCAGCCAAAGAGGTAATCAGCCCCAGCATTTT.